This entry is about one T cell receptor beta chain. Its antigen is currently not known. Within one base of it there is no much larger clone, and no base qualities were kept. Trimming removed 4 bases from V and 6 bases from J; the gene matches leave 9 bases unexplained. CDR1 SGDLS and CDR2 YYNGEE are derived from the germline V gene. Including the terminal cysteine and phenylalanine, the CDR3 comprises 14 residues. The kept DNA is CDR3 alone, 42 bases in frame from the first base. Receptors were amplified or captured by the immunoSEQ multiplex PCR assay. A mixture of 60 forward primers for TCR Vbeta segments and 13 reverse primers for TCR Jbeta segments was used in the multiplex PCR. A multiplex PCR assay on genomic DNA amplified the CDR3 region of rearranged TCR beta genes. The Illumina HiSeq System was used to sequence the amplified TCR beta libraries as 87-base-pair reads. The published analysis was carried out like this. A later analysis tallied some 79 million unique TCR beta chains across the approximately 670 repertoires, and around 9.9 million of those chains were shared by two or more donors. A nearest-neighbor algorithm error-corrected the raw reads and collapsed the reads into unique sequences, merging closely related sequences to remove PCR and sequencing errors. CDR3 sequences were aligned to IMGT reference sequences to assign V, D and J gene segments. Each retained sequence needed at least a six-nucleotide match to both a V gene segment and a J gene segment. Rearrangements were called productive when the CDR3 lacked stop codons and stayed in frame with V and J; all others were non-productive. Following IMGT convention, CDR3 was defined as the stretch from the second conserved V-encoded cysteine up to the conserved J-encoded phenylalanine. The earlier analysis of a few hundred of the donors excluded any sequence lacking an unambiguous match to a single V gene segment. An earlier analysis of several hundred of the donors called V segments functional above 56.7% productive rearrangements and segregating when the between-donor standard deviation exceeded 5%. A statistical classification framework was built for diagnosing cytomegalovirus status from the catalog of TCR beta chain sequences. In a later analysis, TCR nucleotide sequences were compared against IMGT/GENE-DB human TR gene sequences so that V and J genes could be assigned. Using the TCRdist pipeline, a later analysis assigned CDR3 sequences along with most-parsimonious VDJ recombination scenarios. A later analysis defined each TCR beta chain by its CDR3 amino acid sequence plus V-gene family, and excluded reads lacking a unique V-gene family. To address suspected cross-contamination and a sequencing artifact, a later analysis removed some 620 highly shared, low-generation-probability nucleotide sequences. In a later analysis, a clonal expansion index for each public chain was calculated from normalized within-repertoire ranks of inferred template counts. A later analysis computed generation probabilities with a VDJ recombination model fitted to out-of-frame rearrangements, and checked the results against IGoR. A later analysis scored TCR-TCR, TCR-HLA and TCR-CMV co-occurrence with hypergeometric tests, applying a repertoire-size bias correction to TCR pairs. A later analysis estimated false discovery rates by permuting HLA or CMV assignments 20 times. In a later analysis, co-occurring TCRs were grouped with DBSCAN, and TCRdist sequence similarity was added when clustering was performed within HLA-allele-positive subsets. Repertoires with fewer than 30,000 or more than 120,000 public chains were left out of co-occurrence clustering, as were five repertoires with anomalous nucleotide sharing. TCRdb mirrors the immuneACCESS table, restricted to in-frame sequences. Some clones are absent from its copies; in checked studies, under half trace to an unresolved V gene, and the reason for the others is unknown. V and J calls plus clone size are reproduced from that table; the DNA served to infer D and trimming. Here the sample has about 200,000 clones; about 83% occur a single time. Of the sample, 15% to 18% is held by the ten largest clones.

This specimen belongs to a study of cytomegalovirus exposure and HLA in healthy donors (dated by TCRdb to about 2017). Concerning the study at large: An earlier analysis of 587 of the donors reported 276 Gb of sequence data and roughly 120 million unique TCR beta sequences obtained from about 179 million T cells. An early release that covered around 590 HLA-typed donors contained around 330 gigabases of sequencing data and 80 million or so unique TCR sequences. Among the roughly 400 genotyped donors, 81% belonged to the genetic ancestry cluster associated with self-reported Caucasian donors. The study was designed to test whether signatures of past pathogen exposure could be identified by cataloging public T cell receptors. The study profiled the T cell repertoires of 666 subjects by immunosequencing and related them to cytomegalovirus serostatus. Besides the first cohort of roughly 700 subjects, a separate validation cohort made up of about 120 different subjects was used. High-throughput TCR immunosequencing, statistical association of individual TCRs with disease status, and machine learning were combined to predict cytomegalovirus infection status. In a later analysis, previously published TCR beta repertoires from about 670 donors were re-analyzed and high-resolution HLA genotyping was added so that TCR occurrence patterns could be studied. Rather than using new phenotypic data, the later analysis identified candidate immune exposures from TCR beta sequences and from how often those sequences occurred across donors. In an earlier analysis of 587 of the donors, high-throughput TCR beta sequencing was used to judge whether each TCR beta V gene segment behaved as functional or pseudogenic. Donor age, sex, ethnicity and CMV serostatus were collected together with the repertoire data. In a later genetic analysis, genome-wide SNP genotypes for about 55% of the roughly 700 donors were used, and that subset was treated as a discovery cohort. Every discovery cohort repertoire had been produced on one sequencing platform. Both class I and class II loci were covered by HLA typing, at four-digit resolution. The number of typed donors differed by locus: roughly 620-630 for A, B, C, DRB1 and DQB1; 522 for DQA1; fewer than 610 for DPA1; and around 470 for DPB1. A handful of DR-DQ haplotypes were handled as single units for association and clustering because linkage in the cohort was strong. Across 300 to 500 genotyped donors of the cohort, an average of about 240,000 unique TCR beta nucleotide sequences per donor were sequenced, and roughly 20% of those sequences were non-productive.

The cohort comprised some 700 healthy bone marrow donors. All cohort members were sampled while nominally healthy, although unrecorded immune exposures were likely present. The donor tested CMV seronegative and was one of the 352 seronegative cohort members. A peripheral blood sample was collected from each donor, and TCR beta sequencing was performed on peripheral blood mononuclear cells. Genomic DNA extraction from the blood cell samples was performed with the Qiagen DNeasy Blood Extraction Kit. On the study overall, not on this receptor specifically: An earlier analysis of approximately 570 of the donors showed that most TCR beta V segments appeared in productive rearrangements either about 87% or about 30% of the time, which broadly matched IMGT annotations. In a later analysis, some 18,000 TCR beta sequences were associated with specific HLA alleles at a false discovery rate of 0.05. According to the authors, the approach could potentially be generalized to other disease states and immunological phenotypes. Linkage disequilibrium might explain the correlated functional status among segregating V segments, but an unknown experimental factor could not be excluded. In vitro tests confirmed that three of the cytomegalovirus-associated TCR beta chains recognize cytomegalovirus antigens. In a later genetic analysis, a missense DCLRE1C variant was associated with V-gene and J-gene trimming of TCR beta chains, and the association was replicated in an independent cohort. In a later analysis, most CMV-associated TCR beta chains were found to appear HLA-restricted, with HLA associations seemingly driven largely by CMV exposure. The classifier was reported to diagnose cytomegalovirus status with high specificity and sensitivity in both the original cohort and the validation cohort. Compared with equally common non-associated chains, HLA-associated TCR beta chains in a later analysis were more clonally expanded and had lower generation probabilities. Immune exposure information for the cohort was limited to CMV serostatus. When HLA alleles, especially DR and DQ, strongly co-occurred, TCR associations were difficult to assign to individual alleles. Most TCR sequences were seen in very few donors, while some public TCRs were found in many individuals. In this cohort, only TCR beta chains were sequenced, and detectable features were limited by the absence of alpha or paired-chain data. A total of 150 or so TCR beta chains were listed by the study as associated with cytomegalovirus. In a later analysis, TCR association rates were found to vary across HLA loci, with the most associated TCRs seen for DRB1 alleles and the fewest for HLA-C alleles. In a later genetic analysis, fewer N-insertions in productive TCRs were reported among donors in an Asian-associated ancestry cluster than the roughly 700-donor mean. The earlier analysis of about 600 of the donors excluded over 15 rarely observed V segments, including chromosome 9 orphons, because counts were too low. Some IMGT-functional V segments, including TRBV6-2 and TRBV6-3, could not be distinguished by the 87-base-pair reads and were therefore excluded. Because HLA typing was unavailable for some donors at each locus, only the typed subset was used in association tests. In a later analysis, several top co-occurrence clusters were reported to appear linked to parvovirus B19, influenza, CMV and Epstein-Barr virus. Presence/absence analyses assumed roughly uniform sequencing depth across donors, an assumption that may not hold. A group of highly shared sequence variants was considered likely to be a technical artifact of the sequencing pipeline. A further reported finding was that TCR beta sequences accurately predicted the HLA-A and HLA-B alleles for most subjects in the first cohort.

Sequenced material: PBMCs. This TCR was recovered from a man between 35 and 55 years old in good health and CMV-seronegative. The receptor chain draws on TRBV9 and TRBJ2-7, with 8 bases in between that match TRBD2. The sequence in DNA is TGTGCCAGCAGCCTCTCCGGGGGGGCCGGCGAGCAGTACTTC. It encodes CASSLSGGAGEQYF.